Listed below are T cell receptor beta chains from one sample, sequenced in a study of blood T cell repertoires in COVID-19. Repertoires were generated with immunoSEQ multiplex PCR, while TCRdb's copy carries only in-frame clones and drops some. The sample carries some 210,000 clones, approximately 85% recorded once. The specimen was peripheral blood. These receptors were taken from a woman aged 70 to 79 with active or convalescent COVID-19. CDR3s include the opening cysteine and the closing phenylalanine or tryptophan. The D gene is left open where the match is weak. A row's size may be missing; if present it is once, few, many or a size class.

NA NA TRBJ2-1 13 TRBV18 TGTGCCAGCTCACCGGAGACAGGAAGTGAGCAGTTCTTC CASSPETGSEQFF
TRBD1 NA TRBJ2-2 15 TRBV9 TGTGCCAGCAGCGACAGGGGGGTGAACACCGGGGAGCTGTTTTTT CASSDRGVNTGELFF
TRBD1 NA TRBJ1-4 17 TRBV15 TGTGCCACCAGCAGAGATCCCCCGGGACAGGGGTCTGAAAAACTGTTTTTT CATSRDPPGQGSEKLFF
NA NA TRBJ2-3 18 TRBV14 TGTGCCAGCAGCCAAGATAACGACTACCTCGGGCGGGCAGATACGCAGTATTTT CASSQDNDYLGRADTQYF
TRBD1 once TRBJ2-7 17 TRBV30 TGTGCCTGGGGGCCCAACTTGGACAGGGAAGGAGGGTACGAGCAGTACTTC CAWGPNLDREGGYEQYF
TRBD2 NA TRBJ2-2 17 TRBV5-1 TGCGCCAGCAGCCCCTATAGCGGGAGGGCCCTGACCGGGGAGCTGTTTTTT CASSPYSGRALTGELFF
NA NA TRBJ1-3 16 TRBV6-2/TRBV6-3 TGTGCCAGCAGTTACGCAGGGGCGCGCTCTGGAAACACCATATATTTT CASSYAGARSGNTIYF
NA NA TRBJ2-6 16 TRBV5-1 TGCGCCAGCACCTTCGCCCCCAGCTCTGGGGCCAACGTCCTGACTTTC CASTFAPSSGANVLTF
NA few TRBJ1-1 14 TRBV6-6 TGTGCCAGCATTGACGGGGGGGGGAACACTGAAGCTTTCTTT CASIDGGGNTEAFF
TRBD2 NA TRBJ2-2 14 TRBV11-2 TGTGCCAGCAGCTTGGGACTAGTTACCGGGGAGCTGTTTTTT CASSLGLVTGELFF
NA NA TRBJ2-7 12 TRBV29-1 TGCAGCGTCGAGGGGGATGCAAACGAGCAGTACTTC CSVEGDANEQYF
NA NA TRBJ2-7 13 TRBV30 TGTGCCTGGAGTGCCGGACTGAATTACGAGCAGTACTTC CAWSAGLNYEQYF
NA NA TRBJ2-3 15 TRBV4-1 TGCGCCAGCAGCCGGGGGGCGGGGGGCACAGATACGCAGTATTTT CASSRGAGGTDTQYF
NA NA TRBJ2-1 14 TRBV19 TGTGCCAGTAGTCAGACAGACTTCTACAATGAGCAGTTCTTC CASSQTDFYNEQFF
NA NA TRBJ1-5 16 TRBV28 TGTGCCAGCACCCTCGGGAGGGGCGCGGGCAATCAGCCCCAGCATTTT CASTLGRGAGNQPQHF
TRBD1 NA TRBJ1-5 16 TRBV7-8 TGTGCCAGCAGCTTGAATGGGGGGACAGTTCGGATACCATTGCATTTT CASSLNGGTVRIPLHF
NA NA TRBJ2-7 15 TRBV6-1 TGTGCCAGCAGTGAACGGTTTGTAGTGCTATACGAGCAGTACTTC CASSERFVVLYEQYF
TRBD2 NA TRBJ2-2 15 TRBV10-2 TGCGCCAGCAGTTTGACTAGCGGGAAGGGCGGGGAGCTGTTTTTT CASSLTSGKGGELFF
TRBD2 NA TRBJ2-3 17 TRBV7-9 TGTGCCAGCAGCCCGGGGGGGGGCAGACACCGCACAGATACGCAGTATTTT CASSPGGGRHRTDTQYF
TRBD1 NA TRBJ1-3 19 TRBV19 TGTGCCAGTATACCACCGGGACAGGGGACGCCATTCTCTGGAAACACCATATATTTT CASIPPGQGTPFSGNTIYF
NA NA TRBJ1-4 15 TRBV18 TGTGCCAGCTCACCATACAGGGTGGGGGTTGAAAAACTGTTTTTT CASSPYRVGVEKLFF
TRBD2 NA TRBJ2-7 15 TRBV2 TGTGCCAGCATGAATCCGGGACTAGCGACCTACGAGCAGTACTTC CASMNPGLATYEQYF
TRBD2 NA TRBJ2-5 17 TRBV3-1/TRBV3-2 TGTGCCAGCAGCCCCGGCTTTGGCGGGAGGACTCAAGAGACCCAGTACTTC CASSPGFGGRTQETQYF
NA NA TRBJ2-3 15 TRBV10-2 TGCGCCAGCCGCGAAGGAGGCCCTAGCACAGATACGCAGTATTTT CASREGGPSTDTQYF
TRBD1 NA TRBJ1-5 14 TRBV6-6 TGTGCCAGCAGGAGGACAGGGGAGGAACAGCCCCAGCATTTT CASRRTGEEQPQHF
TRBD1 NA TRBJ1-5 16 TRBV19 TGTGCCAGTAGGGTACAGGGGGCCAATGGGAATCAGCCCCAGCATTTT CASRVQGANGNQPQHF
NA few TRBJ1-2 14 TRBV16 TGTGCCAGCAGCCAATCTGGCAGGGAAGTTGGCTACACCTTC CASSQSGREVGYTF
TRBD2 NA TRBJ2-3 17 TRBV12-5 TGTGCTAGTGGTCTGAGGACTAGCGGGAGAATCACAGATACGCAGTATTTT CASGLRTSGRITDTQYF
NA NA TRBJ1-2 18 TRBV19 TGTGCCAGTAACAGGGTTAAGAATTTGAACCTCCCAAACTATGGCTACACCTTC CASNRVKNLNLPNYGYTF
TRBD1 NA TRBJ1-2 15 TRBV19 TGTGCCAGCTACTCCCACAGACAGGGGCTATATGGCTACACCTTC CASYSHRQGLYGYTF
NA NA TRBJ2-7 13 TRBV6-5 TGTGCCTCCGCGGGGTCCAGCTCCTACGAGCAGTACTTC CASAGSSSYEQYF
TRBD1 NA TRBJ1-1 12 TRBV27 TGTGCCAGCAGCCCGAGGGGACAGGGAGCTTTCTTT CASSPRGQGAFF
TRBD2 NA TRBJ2-5 16 TRBV7-2 TGTGCCAGCAGCTCTTCGAATAGCGGGAGGCGGGAGACCCAGTACTTC CASSSSNSGRRETQYF
NA few TRBJ2-2 11 TRBV12-3/TRBV12-4 TGTGCCAGCAGCCCTTCCGGGGAGCTGTTTTTT CASSPSGELFF
NA few TRBJ1-4 16 TRBV2 TGTGCCAGCAAGGCAGGACGACTATTGACTAATGAAAAACTGTTTTTT CASKAGRLLTNEKLFF
TRBD2 NA TRBJ2-1 15 TRBV6-5 TGTGCCAGTAGGACTAGCGAGGGGGGGCACAATGAGCAGTTCTTC CASRTSEGGHNEQFF
NA NA TRBJ1-4 11 TRBV2 TGTGCCAGCAGTCTTAGTGAAAAACTGTTTTTT CASSLSEKLFF
TRBD1 NA TRBJ1-5 17 TRBV27 TGTGCCAGCAGTAGGGACAGGGGAAGTCGTGGCAATCAGCCCCAGCATTTT CASSRDRGSRGNQPQHF
TRBD1 NA TRBJ2-1 16 TRBV24-1 TGTGCCACCAGTGATTCCAGGGGGCGCGTAAACAATGAGCAGTTCTTC CATSDSRGRVNNEQFF
NA NA TRBJ2-1 14 TRBV6-5 TGTGCCAGCAGTAGCGGATTCGGGTACAATGAGCAGTTCTTC CASSSGFGYNEQFF
NA NA TRBJ1-1 13 TRBV15 TGTGCCACCAGCAGAGGAGGGCTAAATGAAGCTTTCTTT CATSRGGLNEAFF
NA NA TRBJ1-4 13 TRBV28 TGTGCCAGCAGTCTCCTGTCTAATGAAAAACTGTTTTTT CASSLLSNEKLFF
NA NA TRBJ1-2 14 TRBV25-1 TGTGCCAGCAGTGATTGGGGCGCCGGCTATGGCTACACCTTC CASSDWGAGYGYTF
TRBD1 once TRBJ1-5 15 TRBV24-1 TGTGCCACCAGTGATTCAAGGACAGGTAATCAGCCCCAGCATTTT CATSDSRTGNQPQHF
NA NA TRBJ2-7 18 TRBV23-1 TGCGCCAGCAGTCAATCGGGTCTAGCGGAGGGGGGCTCCTACGAGCAGTACTTC CASSQSGLAEGGSYEQYF
TRBD2 NA TRBJ2-2 15 TRBV7-9 TGTGCCAGCAGCTTACGCGGGAGTAACACCGGGGAGCTGTTTTTT CASSLRGSNTGELFF
TRBD1 NA TRBJ1-3 16 TRBV28 TGTGCCAGCAGCCCTCCGGGACAGGGTACTGGAAACACCATATATTTT CASSPPGQGTGNTIYF
NA NA TRBJ1-1 14 TRBV6-2/TRBV6-3 TGTGCCAGCAGCCCAGGGACATATAACACTGAAGCTTTCTTT CASSPGTYNTEAFF
TRBD2 NA TRBJ2-3 15 TRBV7-8 TGTGCCAGCAGCTTTGGACTAGCGGAAACAGATACGCAGTATTTT CASSFGLAETDTQYF
TRBD2 once TRBJ2-3 17 TRBV25-1 TGTGCCAGCAGTGAACCCACTAGCGGGAGGGCGACAGATACGCAGTATTTT CASSEPTSGRATDTQYF